These T cell receptor beta chains were read from a single sample in a study of T cells in Graves' hyperthyroidism and ophthalmopathy. From the multiplex PCR reads, TCRdb called clonotypes with MiXCR, one entry per CDR3 protein. Of some 570,000 distinct CDR3 sequences listed, 15% to 20% were seen once; the top ten hold 15% to 20%. Source material: blood. The receptors were gathered from a woman aged 18-35 years with Graves' ophthalmopathy. The CDR3 runs from the conserved cysteine through the conserved F or W. Fields, in order: V gene, CDR3 protein.

V: TRBV6-1; CDR3: CASSSGRGYNEQFF
V: TRBV27; CDR3: CASSKGGKGYGYTF
V: TRBV5-1; CDR3: CASSSGDSEASNYGYTF
V: TRBV28; CDR3: CASRLQGTRGNEQFF
V: TRBV6-1; CDR3: CASRPQGALYTGELFF
V: TRBV27; CDR3: CASSPYSSGNTIYF
V: TRBV20-1; CDR3: CSARRADSYEQYF
V: TRBV12-3/TRBV12-4; CDR3: CASRLYTRTDTQYF
V: TRBV27; CDR3: CASSFGDPGHGYNEQFF
V: TRBV6-1; CDR3: CASSESGTGGRRAFF
V: TRBV11-2; CDR3: CASSLEGRGVDTQYF
V: TRBV20-1; CDR3: CSARDTASGRINEQFF
V: TRBV20-1; CDR3: CSALSIENRYTQYF
V: TRBV7-8; CDR3: CASSPTTGGGYTF
V: TRBV5-1; CDR3: CASSLGVRGTDTQYF
V: TRBV3-1; CDR3: CASSQKKGQGAGNTIYF
V: TRBV18; CDR3: CASSPKQVPFPDTQYF
V: TRBV6-5; CDR3: CASSYSLANEQFF
V: TRBV18; CDR3: CASSRDGTYEQYF
V: TRBV27; CDR3: CASSSQLAYEQYF
V: TRBV4-1; CDR3: CASSQGAKGSGQETQYF
V: TRBV7-2; CDR3: CASSSGGLAGGVDEQFF
V: TRBV6-2/TRBV6-3; CDR3: CASSAGGGAGYTF
V: TRBV6-1; CDR3: CASRRSGGDYNEQFF
V: TRBV14; CDR3: CASSQGRTDIAPLHF
V: TRBV6-5; CDR3: CASSYRTPGNQETQYF
V: TRBV6-5; CDR3: CASSYADRGPYEQYF
V: TRBV3-1; CDR3: CASSQDSGRGQPQHF